A selection of T cell receptor beta chains follows, all from one sample in a study of cytomegalovirus exposure and HLA in healthy donors. Sequencing used immunoSEQ multiplex PCR; TCRdb keeps in-frame clones, though not all of them. Of roughly 50,000 clones detected, roughly 90% appear once; the ten largest clones hold approximately 1%. What was sequenced was PBMCs. The source is a man between 18 and 29 years old in good health and CMV-seronegative. The CDR3 runs from the conserved cysteine through the conserved F or W. A D gene is named only where the DNA matches it firmly. Clone size is given for some rows only: seen once, a few or many times, or a class if the clone is expanded.

v_call: TRBV4-3
j_call: TRBJ2-3
d_call: TRBD1
clone_size: NA
cdr3_aa: CASSQGQLDTQYF
cdr3_nt: TGCGCCAGCAGCCAGGGACAGCTCGATACGCAGTATTTT

v_call: TRBV7-9
j_call: TRBJ1-2
d_call: TRBD1
clone_size: NA
cdr3_aa: CASSPQGVNGYTF
cdr3_nt: TGTGCCAGCAGCCCACAGGGGGTAAATGGCTACACCTTC

v_call: TRBV4-1
j_call: TRBJ1-2
d_call: TRBD1
clone_size: NA
cdr3_aa: CASSRYGQGGYGYTF
cdr3_nt: TGCGCCAGCAGCCGATATGGACAGGGAGGCTATGGCTACACCTTC

v_call: TRBV11-1
j_call: TRBJ2-5
d_call: TRBD2
clone_size: NA
cdr3_aa: CASSPGGGAPETQYF
cdr3_nt: TGTGCCAGCAGCCCCGGGGGGGGAGCTCCAGAGACCCAGTACTTC

v_call: TRBV13
j_call: TRBJ1-4
d_call: NA
clone_size: NA
cdr3_aa: CASSIAENEKLFF
cdr3_nt: TGTGCCAGCAGTATTGCGGAAAATGAAAAACTGTTTTTT

v_call: TRBV6-5
j_call: TRBJ2-2
d_call: TRBD1
clone_size: NA
cdr3_aa: CASRDRGTGELFF
cdr3_nt: TGTGCCAGCAGGGACAGGGGCACCGGGGAGCTGTTTTTT

v_call: TRBV28
j_call: TRBJ2-7
d_call: TRBD1
clone_size: NA
cdr3_aa: CASGAGTGRNEQYF
cdr3_nt: TGTGCCAGCGGCGCCGGGACAGGGCGAAACGAGCAGTACTTC

v_call: TRBV21-1
j_call: TRBJ2-4
d_call: NA
clone_size: once
cdr3_aa: CASSKAGRIAKNIQYF
cdr3_nt: TGTGCCAGCAGCAAAGCGGGCAGAATAGCCAAAAACATTCAGTACTTC

v_call: TRBV27
j_call: TRBJ1-1
d_call: TRBD1
clone_size: NA
cdr3_aa: CASREGALAEAFF
cdr3_nt: TGTGCCAGTAGAGAGGGGGCGTTAGCTGAAGCTTTCTTT

v_call: TRBV5-1
j_call: TRBJ2-7
d_call: NA
clone_size: NA
cdr3_aa: CASSLVSGDFHYEQYF
cdr3_nt: TGCGCCAGCAGCTTGGTTTCCGGGGACTTCCACTACGAGCAGTACTTC

v_call: TRBV11-2
j_call: TRBJ2-3
d_call: NA
clone_size: once
cdr3_aa: CASSLKISTDTQYF
cdr3_nt: TGTGCCAGCAGCCTAAAGATTAGCACAGATACGCAGTATTTT

v_call: TRBV5-4
j_call: TRBJ2-5
d_call: NA
clone_size: NA
cdr3_aa: CASSLRTAGSQETQYF
cdr3_nt: TGTGCCAGCAGCTTGAGGACAGCGGGAAGCCAAGAGACCCAGTACTTC

v_call: TRBV5-1
j_call: TRBJ2-1
d_call: TRBD2
clone_size: NA
cdr3_aa: CASSLAVSGKGEQFF
cdr3_nt: TGCGCCAGCAGCTTGGCGGTTAGCGGGAAGGGTGAGCAGTTCTTC

v_call: TRBV6-5
j_call: TRBJ2-5
d_call: NA
clone_size: NA
cdr3_aa: CASTYKETQYF
cdr3_nt: TGTGCCAGCACATACAAAGAGACCCAGTACTTC

v_call: TRBV11-3
j_call: TRBJ2-5
d_call: TRBD2
clone_size: NA
cdr3_aa: CASSSLSTSELQETQYF
cdr3_nt: TGTGCCAGCAGCTCCCTGAGCACTAGCGAGCTACAAGAGACCCAGTACTTC

v_call: TRBV7-8
j_call: TRBJ2-7
d_call: TRBD2
clone_size: NA
cdr3_aa: CASSLVGTRGYEQYF
cdr3_nt: TGTGCCAGCAGCTTAGTCGGGACTAGAGGATACGAGCAGTACTTC

v_call: TRBV19
j_call: TRBJ2-7
d_call: NA
clone_size: NA
cdr3_aa: CATPSEDEQYF
cdr3_nt: TGTGCCACTCCCTCAGAGGACGAGCAGTACTTC

v_call: TRBV4-3
j_call: TRBJ2-7
d_call: TRBD2
clone_size: NA
cdr3_aa: CASSQDRSTSGTYEQYF
cdr3_nt: TGCGCCAGCAGCCAAGATCGTTCGACTAGCGGTACCTACGAGCAGTACTTC

v_call: TRBV6-1
j_call: TRBJ2-5
d_call: TRBD2
clone_size: NA
cdr3_aa: CASSGVAGGGETQYF
cdr3_nt: TGTGCCAGCAGTGGGGTAGCGGGAGGGGGAGAGACCCAGTACTTC

v_call: TRBV2
j_call: TRBJ2-3
d_call: NA
clone_size: once
cdr3_aa: CASGEDTQYF
cdr3_nt: TGTGCCAGCGGAGAAGATACGCAGTATTTT

v_call: TRBV19
j_call: TRBJ2-1
d_call: TRBD2
clone_size: NA
cdr3_aa: CASSIRTSGSSYNEQFF
cdr3_nt: TGTGCCAGTAGTATAAGGACTAGCGGGAGCTCCTACAATGAGCAGTTCTTC

v_call: TRBV4-2
j_call: TRBJ1-3
d_call: NA
clone_size: NA
cdr3_aa: CASSQSREDSGNTIYF
cdr3_nt: TGTGCCAGCAGCCAATCGAGGGAGGACTCTGGAAACACCATATATTTT

v_call: TRBV5-5
j_call: TRBJ1-1
d_call: NA
clone_size: NA
cdr3_aa: CASSSPLQGLNEAFF
cdr3_nt: TGTGCCAGCAGCTCCCCACTCCAGGGATTAAATGAAGCTTTCTTT

v_call: TRBV7-6
j_call: TRBJ2-7
d_call: NA
clone_size: NA
cdr3_aa: CASSLVPGNNEQYF
cdr3_nt: TGTGCCAGCAGCTTAGTTCCGGGGAACAACGAGCAGTACTTC

v_call: TRBV18
j_call: TRBJ2-1
d_call: TRBD1
clone_size: few
cdr3_aa: CASSGPGQGNNEQFF
cdr3_nt: TGTGCCAGCTCAGGACCGGGACAGGGAAACAATGAGCAGTTCTTC

v_call: TRBV11-2
j_call: TRBJ2-1
d_call: NA
clone_size: NA
cdr3_aa: CASSGQRTGEQFF
cdr3_nt: TGTGCCAGCAGCGGGCAAAGGACTGGTGAGCAGTTCTTC

v_call: TRBV11-3
j_call: TRBJ2-7
d_call: NA
clone_size: NA
cdr3_aa: CASSLGTSSYEQYF
cdr3_nt: TGTGCCAGCAGCTTAGGAACGAGCTCCTACGAGCAGTACTTC

v_call: TRBV9
j_call: TRBJ2-3
d_call: NA
clone_size: NA
cdr3_aa: CASSDDSSTDTQYF
cdr3_nt: TGTGCCAGCAGCGATGACTCAAGCACAGATACGCAGTATTTT

v_call: TRBV29-1
j_call: TRBJ2-3
d_call: NA
clone_size: NA
cdr3_aa: CSPWSASTDTQYF
cdr3_nt: TGCAGCCCATGGTCAGCGTCCACAGATACGCAGTATTTT

v_call: TRBV4-1
j_call: TRBJ2-7
d_call: NA
clone_size: NA
cdr3_aa: CASSQMTASSYEQYF
cdr3_nt: TGCGCCAGCAGCCAGATGACTGCTAGCTCCTACGAGCAGTACTTC

v_call: TRBV10-3
j_call: TRBJ1-3
d_call: NA
clone_size: NA
cdr3_aa: CAISESVGGPPSGNTIYF
cdr3_nt: TGTGCCATCAGTGAGTCGGTTGGAGGGCCCCCCTCTGGAAACACCATATATTTT

v_call: TRBV27
j_call: TRBJ2-7
d_call: TRBD1
clone_size: NA
cdr3_aa: CASSFLRQGAYEQYF
cdr3_nt: TGTGCCAGCAGTTTCCTTAGACAGGGGGCCTACGAGCAGTACTTC

v_call: TRBV11-2
j_call: TRBJ1-2
d_call: TRBD1
clone_size: NA
cdr3_aa: CASSFYRGGVNYGYTF
cdr3_nt: TGTGCCAGCAGCTTTTACAGGGGAGGAGTTAACTATGGCTACACCTTC